This T cell receptor (beta chain) was observed in a study of T cells after yellow fever vaccination. Germline CDR1 is MNHEY and CDR2 is SVGAGI. There are 15 residues in the CDR3. Trimming stripped 2 bases from V and 5 bases from J, with 13 bases between. Turning to this clonotype: Its antigen remains unidentified.

Regarding the study as a whole: Contaminating bulk clonotypes could be abundant in FACS-sorted repertoires. Clones that expanded after primary vaccination mostly reappeared after the booster (96% CD4, approximately 89% CD8).

Template switching with 5'RACE generated the TCR cDNA and added a universal primer site and UMIs. TCRdb called the 5' RACE reads again in MiXCR, with one record for every CDR3 protein. The table shows a few hundred thousand distinct CDR3 sequences, with around 10% occurring only once. Sequencing used PBMCs, obtained on the day of the first yellow fever vaccination. This receptor was obtained from a man between 18 and 35 years old who received the YFV17D yellow fever vaccine. The chain combines TRBV6-5 with TRBJ2-1; no reliable D call. CDR3 in amino acids: CASSYTAPGDNEQFF. The CDR3 nucleotides are TGTGCCAGCAGTTACACCGCGCCTGGGGACAATGAGCAGTTCTTC.